Shown below are 18 T cell receptor beta chains from a single sample sequenced in a study of CD8 T cells in ankylosing spondylitis. MiXCR, applied by TCRdb to the 5' RACE reads, yields one record per CDR3 protein. The table includes tens of thousands of distinct CDR3 sequences, less than 6% detected once. Sequences were obtained from blood, either unsorted or a sorted T cell fraction (not recorded which). The source of these receptors is a male donor with ankylosing spondylitis or in good health (not recorded which).

This clonotype was detected many times. This rearrangement joins TRBV3-1 to TRBJ2-1, with D possibly being TRBD1 or TRBD2 (5 bases each). Per germline, CDR1 LGHDT and CDR2 YNNKEL (reference sequence). V shed 5 bases and J shed 8 bases, with 16 bases lying between them. The CDR3 length is 14 residues. This CDR3 reads CASSNFRDGHEQFF. CDR3 DNA sequence: TGTGCCAGCAGCAATTTCCGGGACGGACATGAGCAGTTCTTC.

This clonotype has just one count. This rearrangement joins TRBV7-2 to TRBJ1-1, with 7 bases identical to TRBD1. V was clipped by 9 bases and J by 1 base; unmatched bases: 2. From germline, CDR1 is SGHTA and CDR2 FQGNSA. The CDR3 loop spans 12 amino acids. The CDR3 protein is CASRGRNTEAFF. The CDR3 nucleotides read TGTGCCAGTAGGGGGCGGAACACTGAAGCTTTCTTT.

This clonotype has a count of ten or more. This sequence joins TRBV28 and TRBJ2-1, with 7 bases aligning to TRBD2. Germline lookup yields CDR1 MDHEN and CDR2 SYDVKM. The CDR3 runs 18 residues. V was clipped by 2 bases and J by 3 bases; unmatched bases: 13. In DNA form, the CDR3 reads TGTGCCAGCAGTTTAGCCCCGGGACTACCCCTCTACTACAATGAGCAGTTCTTC. This gives the protein CASSLAPGLPLYYNEQFF.

The table lists this clonotype with many counts. V is TRBV7-9 and J is TRBJ1-1; D possibly corresponds to TRBD1 (5 bases). V lost 2 bases to trimming and J lost 4 bases, with 17 bases between them. In germline, CDR1 is SEHNR, CDR2 FQNEAQ (reference sequence). The CDR3 length is 16 residues. The CDR3, as DNA: TGTGCCAGCAGCTTAAACCTGGCGGGGCCAGGCACTGAAGCTTTCTTT. Its translation: CASSLNLAGPGTEAFF.

This clonotype has ten or more counts. This chain uses TRBV14 with TRBJ2-1; D call uncertain. The CDR3 has 12 amino acids. Germline V gene sequence: CDR1 SGHDN, CDR2 FVKESK. Trimming left V 0 bases short and J 3 bases short, with 0 bases between. This CDR3 is CASSQDYNEQFF. The CDR3 DNA reads TGTGCCAGCAGCCAAGACTACAATGAGCAGTTCTTC.

This clonotype occurred many times. V and J are TRBV19 and TRBJ1-5; weak D call: TRBD1 (5 bases). V lost 3 bases, J lost 7 bases, and 10 bases lay in between. This CDR3 has 13 residues. Germline V gene lookup returns CDR1 LNHDA and CDR2 SQIVND (reference sequence). CDR3 DNA sequence: TGTGCCAGTAGTATGGGGGGAGGCCAGCCCCAGCATTTT. Amino acids: CASSMGGGQPQHF.

This clonotype appeared many times. V is TRBV5-1 and J is TRBJ2-1; D unclear. Germline V gene sequence: CDR1 SGHRS, CDR2 YFSETQ. The ends were cut back, 4 bases at V and 7 bases at J, with 15 bases in the middle. The CDR3 spans 14 residues. CDR3 sequence reads: CASSPEPGSNEQFF. The DNA for the CDR3 is TGCGCCAGCAGCCCGGAGCCAGGTTCAAATGAGCAGTTCTTC.

This clonotype was counted ten times or more. This rearrangement joins TRBV20-1 to TRBJ2-1; 9 bases fit TRBD1. The germline V gene encodes CDR1 DFQATT and CDR2 SNEGSKA (reference sequence). Germline trimming cut 8 bases from V and 3 bases from J; bases unmatched to any gene: 8. The CDR3 is 14 residues long. For the CDR3, the DNA is TGCAGTTCTCCCGGGACAGGGTACTACAATGAGCAGTTCTTC. Its translation: CSSPGTGYYNEQFF.

This clonotype was detected ten times or more. The V gene is TRBV20-1, the J gene TRBJ2-7; the D is unclear. V lost 5 bases, J lost 0 bases, and 14 bases lay in between. The germline CDR1 and CDR2 sequences are DFQATT and SNEGSKA (reference sequence). The CDR3 sequence is 14 residues long. This chain's CDR3 is CSALDGRRSYEQYF. CDR3 nucleotides: TGCAGTGCTTTGGATGGGCGTCGCTCCTACGAGCAGTACTTC.

This clonotype came up many times. The chain recombines TRBV20-1 with TRBJ1-6; D may be TRBD1 (6 bases). V was clipped by 5 bases and J by 9 bases, with 20 bases between them. Germline CDR1 DFQATT, CDR2 SNEGSKA (reference sequence). This CDR3 comprises 15 residues. The CDR3 spells CSALILQGKGSPLHF. DNA for the CDR3: TGCAGTGCTCTCATTCTACAGGGAAAAGGTTCACCCCTCCACTTT.

This clonotype was picked up many times. The V call is TRBV10-2, the J call TRBJ1-2; 9 positions agree with TRBD1. Germline V gene data show CDR1 as WSHSY and CDR2 as SAAADI. The CDR3 is 14 amino acids. Trimming removed 5 bases from V and 6 bases from J; junction bases left unmatched: 7. CDR3 sequence (DNA): TGCGCCAGCAGTCTGAACAGGGGGCAGAATGGCTACACCTTC. Protein: CASSLNRGQNGYTF.

This clonotype was detected ten times or more. The chain combines TRBV10-3 with TRBJ1-5, with D unclear. Germline V gene data show CDR1 as ENHRY and CDR2 as SYGVKD. Trimming removed 2 bases from V and 0 bases from J, with 5 bases in between. This CDR3 has 14 amino acids. CDR3 sequence: CAISERDSNQPQHF. For the CDR3, the DNA is TGTGCCATCAGTGAGCGAGATAGCAATCAGCCCCAGCATTTT.

This clonotype was observed at least ten times. The chain joins TRBV2 to TRBJ2-7, with 11 nucleotides matching TRBD1. Germline CDR1 is SNHLY and CDR2 is FYNNEI. Trimming took 5 bases from V and 7 from J; bases not matched to a gene: 10. This CDR3 region has 15 residues. CDR3 loop: CASSQPGQGVGEQYF. The CDR3 region has the DNA TGTGCCAGCAGTCAGCCGGGACAGGGGGTCGGAGAGCAGTACTTC. The whole variable domain, filled in from reference TRBV2 and TRBJ2-7, reads EPEVTQTPSHQVTQMGQEVILRCVPISNHLYFYWYRQILGQKVEFLVSFYNNEISEKSEIFDDQFSVERPDGSNFTLKIRSTKLEDSAMYFCASSQPGQGVGEQYFGPGTRLTVT.

In its sample, this clonotype was seen many times. V gene TRBV20-1 combines with J gene TRBJ2-7, with TRBD1 identical over 9 bases. The CDR3 covers 15 residues. Germline V CDR1 and CDR2: DFQATT, SNEGSKA (reference sequence). V was clipped by 1 base and J by 3 bases; unmatched bases: 7. CDR3 region: CSARVRTGEGYEQYF. The CDR3, as DNA: TGCAGTGCTAGAGTTCGGACAGGGGAAGGCTACGAGCAGTACTTC.

In this sample, this clonotype turned up a few times. This chain joins TRBV7-9 and TRBJ1-1; unclear D gene. CDR3 length equals 15 residues. CDR1 and CDR2 from the germline V gene are SEHNR and FQNEAQ (reference sequence). V was trimmed by 4 bases and J by 6 bases, leaving 18 bases between them. The CDR3 protein is CASSSTNRGRSEAFF. CDR3 DNA: TGTGCCAGCAGCTCCACTAACAGAGGTCGGTCTGAAGCTTTCTTT.

Remarks on this clonotype: This may be a read error: a much more frequent sequence differs by one nucleotide. The chain combines TRBV7-2 with TRBJ1-5; TRBD1 aligns across 7 bases. The CDR3 totals 17 residues. Per germline, CDR1 SGHTA and CDR2 FQGNSA. CDR3 in DNA: TGTGTCAGCAGCTTAGCGCTCTCAACAGGGGAGAATCAGCCCCAGCATTTT. Translated, it gives CVSSLALSTGENQPQHF.

This clonotype was observed at least ten times. V usage is TRBV13 and J usage is TRBJ2-7, with D perhaps assigned TRBD1 or TRBD2 (5 bases each). V lost 2 bases to trimming and J lost 2 bases, with 10 bases between them. The CDR3 has 14 residues. Per germline, CDR1 PRHDT and CDR2 FYEKMQ (reference sequence). The DNA of the CDR3 is TGTGCCAGCAGCTTATGGGGGTCTACCTACGAGCAGTACTTC. Residues: CASSLWGSTYEQYF.

Ten or more counts support this clonotype. The rearrangement links TRBV14 to TRBJ2-5, with a weak D call TRBD1 (6 bases). Trimming shortened V by 6 bases and J by 5 bases, and 13 bases separated the two germline ends. The CDR3 is 13 residues long. Germline loops: CDR1 SGHDN, CDR2 FVKESK. CDR3 nucleotide sequence: TGTGCCAGCAGTCCACAGGGATGGGAGACCCAGTACTTC. It yields the protein CASSPQGWETQYF.